This T cell receptor (beta chain) was retrieved from a study of T cells after posttransplantation cyclophosphamide. Regarding the study as a whole: Donor-recipient repertoire similarity was low at 1-2 months, rising over year one. After PTCy, TRB diversity resembled that of CNI/methotrexate controls.

This clone was seen a single time. What it binds is not known. Libraries were prepared by immunoSEQ multiplex PCR; TCRdb keeps only in-frame clonotypes and omits some of them. The table records roughly 18,000 clones, over 80% of them present only once. V lost 0 bases, J lost 3 bases, and 11 bases lay in between. The CDR3 loop spans 16 amino acids. Per the germline V gene, CDR1 is MGHRA and CDR2 is YSYEKL. This clonotype was sampled from a man aged 30 to 45 in good health and a related stem cell transplant donor. V is TRBV4-1 and J is TRBJ1-4; weak D call: TRBD1 (5 bases). The sample comprised memory CD4+ T cells sorted from blood. In nucleotides, the CDR3 is TGCGCCAGCAGCCAAGATGGTTGGACACCTAATGAAAAACTGTTTTTT. It yields the protein CASSQDGWTPNEKLFF.